These 2 T cell receptor beta chains were all obtained from the same sample, sequenced in a study of OX40 agonist ivuxolimab in advanced cancers. TCRdb's table, derived via immunoSEQ multiplex PCR, lists solely in-frame clones and lacks some. This table holds 25,000 to 35,000 clones, around 83% found once. The sequencing used CD4+ or CD8+ T cells sorted from blood, collected in a trial of the OX40 agonist ivuxolimab. These receptors were collected from an adult with an advanced solid tumor such as melanoma, head and neck, liver or kidney cancer.

The gene calls are TRBV30 and TRBJ2-7, with TRBD1 matching over 8 bases. V shed 4 bases and J 2 bases; nucleotides not matched to a gene: 7. Germline V lookup: CDR1 GTSNPN, CDR2 SVGIG (reference sequence). The CDR3 has 14 residues. The DNA for the CDR3 is TGTGCCTGGACCAGGGGGCGAGGGCCCTACGAGCAGTACTTC. It is translated as CAWTRGRGPYEQYF.

This clone was seen more than once but under ten times. The J gene is TRBJ1-5, the V gene TRBV6-1; TRBD1 aligns across 7 bases. Germline values: CDR1 MNHNS, CDR2 SASEGT. The V gene end was trimmed by 1 base and the J gene end by 1 base; junction bases not matched to a gene: 10. The CDR3 consists of 18 residues. The CDR3 sequence: CASSEGSWRGQSNQPQHF. The CDR3 bases are TGTGCCAGCAGTGAAGGGTCTTGGAGGGGGCAGAGCAATCAGCCCCAGCATTTT.